One sample yielded the 21 T cell receptor beta chains listed below, sequenced in a study of blood T cells in healthy people across ages. A sample-barcoded 5' primer and a J-beta primer mix were used in a second PCR of about 7 to 12 cycles. TCRdb independently ran MiXCR on the 5' RACE reads; one entry per CDR3 protein. The table lists 450,000 to 700,000 distinct CDR3 sequences, approximately 30% of them singletons, with less than 20% in the top ten. The specimen was blood. These receptors were collected from a woman between 65 and 79 years old in good health.

The gene calls are TRBV3-1 and TRBJ2-7; D unresolved. This CDR3 has 14 amino acids. Trimming took off 0 bases at V and 5 bases at J, with 11 bases between the two ends. The germline V gene encodes CDR1 LGHDT and CDR2 YNNKEL (reference sequence). CDR3 in DNA: TGTGCCAGCAGCCAAGATTTATGGCTAAACGAGCAGTACTTC. Translation: CASSQDLWLNEQYF.

The chain couples TRBV5-1 to TRBJ1-2; D possibly corresponds to TRBD1 (5 bases). CDR1 and CDR2 from the germline V gene are SGHRS and YFSETQ. The CDR3 extends over 16 amino acids. Trimming left V 0 bases short and J 3 bases short, with 15 bases between. The DNA of the CDR3 is TGCGCCAGCAGCTTGGACGGTAGGGGAGGCGACTATGGCTACACCTTC. Its protein is CASSLDGRGGDYGYTF.

CDR3 in DNA: TGCAGTGCCTTCAAAAGAATGGGGAGTTATGGCTACACCTTC. This codes for CSAFKRMGSYGYTF. This chain uses TRBV20-1 with TRBJ1-2; no firm D call. There are 14 residues in the CDR3. The V end lost 6 bases, the J end lost 5 bases, and 19 bases lay between the germline ends. Germline CDR1 DFQATT, CDR2 SNEGSKA (reference sequence).

The chain recombines TRBV12-3 or TRBV12-4 with TRBJ2-5; 8 nucleotides match TRBD2. This CDR3 comprises 13 residues. V shed 7 bases, J shed 5 bases, and the junction held 6 bases outside the gene matches. The chain's CDR3 is CASKTGGRETQYF. CDR3 bases: TGTGCCAGCAAAACGGGGGGGCGGGAGACCCAGTACTTC.

J is TRBJ2-1 and V is TRBV6-2 or TRBV6-3; 11 bases are shared with TRBD2. The CDR3 covers 15 residues. Germline V lookup: CDR1 MNHEY, CDR2 SVGEGT. The V segment lost 6 bases and the J segment 7 bases; nucleotides outside the gene matches: 8. The CDR3 coding sequence is TGTGCCAGCAGGAAGACTAGCGGGATGTATAATGAGCAGTTCTTC. It codes for CASRKTSGMYNEQFF.

In its sample, this clonotype was seen many times. The chain couples TRBV20-1 to TRBJ1-6, with TRBD1 as a possible D gene (5 bases). Germline CDR1 is DFQATT and CDR2 is SNEGSKA (reference sequence). The CDR3 runs 16 residues. The V gene lost 5 bases and the J gene lost 0 bases, with 14 bases spanning the gap. CDR3 protein: CSAGGPSGSYNSPLHF. In DNA form, the CDR3 reads TGCAGTGCTGGGGGACCCAGTGGCTCCTATAATTCACCCCTCCACTTT.

The chain joins TRBV5-1 to TRBJ2-2, with D possibly TRBD1 on 6 matching bases. V was shortened by 4 bases and J by 4 bases, with 20 bases between the two germline ends. The germline V gene encodes CDR1 SGHRS and CDR2 YFSETQ. The CDR3 has 17 amino acids. The CDR3 sequence is CASSLTGVAIPTGELFF. The CDR3, as DNA: TGCGCCAGCAGCCTGACAGGAGTAGCGATTCCCACCGGGGAGCTGTTTTTT.

This chain connects TRBV12-3 or TRBV12-4 to TRBJ2-3; D possibly matches TRBD1 or TRBD2 (6 bases each). V was cut by 7 bases and J by 1 base, with 12 bases left in between. This CDR3 has 14 amino acids. The CDR3 DNA reads as TGTGCCAGCACGTTAAGGGGGGGCACAGATACGCAGTATTTT. It specifies CASTLRGGTDTQYF.

The chain couples TRBV20-1 to TRBJ1-5; possible D gene TRBD1, 5 bases. The CDR3 sequence is 14 residues long. Trimming pared 7 bases from V and 2 bases from J, leaving 15 bases between. Per the germline V gene, CDR1 is DFQATT and CDR2 is SNEGSKA (reference sequence). CDR3 sequence reads: CSGGRGGGNQPQHF. CDR3 in DNA: TGCAGTGGCGGGAGGGGAGGCGGCAATCAGCCCCAGCATTTT.

This clonotype was recorded a few times. The V and J genes are TRBV20-1 and TRBJ2-1; TRBD2 matches 7 bases. V shed 3 bases and J 7 bases; nucleotides not matched to a gene: 9. Germline V gene lookup returns CDR1 DFQATT and CDR2 SNEGSKA (reference sequence). The length of the CDR3 is 14 residues. The CDR3 region has the DNA TGCAGTGCTAGGGGGGGGAGCGCTGAGAATGAGCAGTTCTTC. Encoded protein: CSARGGSAENEQFF.

The chain carries TRBV11-2 and TRBJ2-3; TRBD2 aligns across 8 bases. V lost 2 bases and J lost 3; bases outside the gene matches: 13. Germline CDR1 SGHAT, CDR2 FQNNGV. This CDR3 has 18 residues. The CDR3 sequence is CASSLSYGGADFTDTQYF. The CDR3 coding sequence is TGTGCCAGCAGCTTATCGTACGGGGGGGCCGATTTTACAGATACGCAGTATTTT.

Only a few counts were recorded for this clonotype. The J gene is TRBJ1-1, the V gene TRBV20-1; no clear D gene. Germline loops: CDR1 DFQATT, CDR2 SNEGSKA (reference sequence). The ends were cut back, 4 bases at V and 0 bases at J, with 12 bases in the middle. This CDR3 has 14 residues. The DNA of the CDR3 is TGCAGTGCTATACGTCGCCTTATGAACACTGAAGCTTTCTTT. This encodes CSAIRRLMNTEAFF.

This clonotype was counted once. V and J are TRBV5-1 and TRBJ2-6; D gene uncertain. This CDR3 comprises 15 residues. Trimming stripped 1 base from V and 4 bases from J, with 9 bases between. From germline, CDR1 is SGHRS and CDR2 YFSETQ. CDR3 nucleotide sequence: TGCGCCAGCAGCTTGTGGGATTCGGGGGCCAACGTCCTGACTTTC. Protein: CASSLWDSGANVLTF.

Only a few counts were recorded for this clonotype. The V and J genes are TRBV5-5 and TRBJ1-1; D might be TRBD1 (6 bases). Germline CDR1 reads SGHKS; CDR2 reads YYEKEE (reference sequence). Trimming left V 4 bases short and J 0 bases short, with 19 bases between. CDR3 size: 17 residues. In DNA, the CDR3 is TGTGCCAGCAGCATACGACGACTACAGGGTATGAACACTGAAGCTTTCTTT. Translating gives CASSIRRLQGMNTEAFF.

CDR3 in DNA: TGTGCCAGCAGCTTCGACAGGTTAAACTACGAGCAGTACTTC. As protein: CASSFDRLNYEQYF. The chain employs TRBV7-2 and TRBJ2-7; tentatively, D is TRBD1 (6 bases). Trimming stripped 3 bases from V and 3 bases from J, with 12 bases between. The CDR3 sequence is 14 residues long. Germline CDR1 is SGHTA and CDR2 is FQGNSA. Variable domain in full (rest from reference TRBV7-2 and TRBJ2-7): GAGVSQSPSNKVTEKGKDVELRCDPISGHTALYWYRQSLGQGLEFLIYFQGNSAPDKSGLPSDRFSAERTGGSVSTLTIQRTQQEDSAVYLCASSFDRLNYEQYFGPGTRLTVT.

The V and J genes are TRBV4-1 and TRBJ2-5; 11 nucleotides agree with TRBD2. V shed 0 bases and J 5 bases; nucleotides not matched to a gene: 2. The CDR3 loop spans 15 amino acids. The germline V gene encodes CDR1 MGHRA and CDR2 YSYEKL. The CDR3 nucleotides are TGCGCCAGCAGCCAAGAACTAGCGGGGGACGAGACCCAGTACTTC. It is translated as CASSQELAGDETQYF.

In its sample, this clonotype was seen a few times. V gene TRBV4-1 combines with J gene TRBJ2-7, with 14 nucleotides matching TRBD2. The trim removed 3 bases at V and 6 bases at J, leaving 4 bases unmatched. The CDR3 covers 15 residues. Germline CDR1 reads MGHRA; CDR2 reads YSYEKL. This CDR3 is CASSQTSGGALEQYF. CDR3 nucleotides: TGCGCCAGCAGCCAGACTAGCGGGGGGGCCCTCGAGCAGTACTTC.

This clonotype was seen repeatedly, ten times or more. In DNA, the CDR3 is TGTGCCAGCAGTCAAGACCAGGGGGACTATGGCTACACCTTC. Its translation: CASSQDQGDYGYTF. This chain connects TRBV6-2 or TRBV6-3 to TRBJ1-2; TRBD1 aligns across 7 bases. The CDR3 has 14 amino acids. The ends lost 5 bases at V and 3 bases at J; junction bases unmatched: 6. The germline CDR1 and CDR2 sequences are MNHEY and SVGEGT.

The rearrangement uses TRBV7-2 and TRBJ2-5, with D perhaps TRBD2 (7 bases). The CDR3 contains 15 residues. CDR1 and CDR2 (germline): SGHTA, FQGNSA. Trimming removed 2 bases at V and 5 bases at J, with 15 bases between. CDR3 in DNA: TGTGCCAGCAGCTTAATCCGGGGGGCCCGGGAGACCCAGTACTTC. Translation gives CASSLIRGARETQYF.

This clonotype was detected only a few times. V gene TRBV9 combines with J gene TRBJ1-2, with 7 bases aligning to TRBD1. The length of the CDR3 is 14 residues. Germline V lookup: CDR1 SGDLS, CDR2 YYNGEE. V was pared by 2 bases and J by 4 bases, with 5 bases of the junction left unmatched. The CDR3 DNA is TGTGCCAGCAGCGTTCGACAGGGCGGCTATGGCTACACCTTC. Translating gives CASSVRQGGYGYTF. Supplemented by reference TRBV9 and TRBJ1-2, the full variable domain reads DSGVTQTPKHLITATGQRVTLRCSPRSGDLSVYWYQQSLDQGLQFLIQYYNGEERAKGNILERFSAQQFPDLHSELNLSSLELGDSALYFCASSVRQGGYGYTFGSGTRLTVV.

This chain connects TRBV6-5 to TRBJ1-3; 9 nucleotides match TRBD1. There are 16 residues in the CDR3. Looked up from germline, CDR1 is MNHEY and CDR2 is SVGAGI. The junction had 4 bases not matched to a gene; V was cut back by 0 bases and J by 4 bases. The CDR3 reads CASSYSSGQGGNTIYF. For the CDR3, the DNA is TGTGCCAGCAGTTACTCGAGCGGACAGGGGGGAAACACCATATATTTT.